This T cell receptor beta chain was sequenced during a study of blood T cell repertoires in COVID-19. Overall study context: The United States, Italy and Spain were the sources of the acute and convalescent COVID-19 samples. Sample material is recorded as cDNA or gDNA derived from T cells, B-cell-depleted T cells, or PBMCs.

In the original workflow: Quantification of nucleated cells was approximated via reference gene primer amplification. Profiling relied on immunoSEQ multiplex PCR, and the TCRdb table lists in-frame clones only, not all of them. V, J and clone size are taken as reported in that table, and D and trimming were inferred from the DNA itself. The table has approximately 260,000 clones, roughly 80% seen once; the top ten hold around 12%. The CDR3 has 16 residues. Germline V gene data show CDR1 as SGHTA and CDR2 as FQGNSA. The V and J ends lost 5 bases and 6 bases, in that order; junction bases with no gene match: 7. The sample holds a few counts of this clone.

The chain links TRBV7-2 to TRBJ2-3, with TRBD2 matching over 14 bases. The TCR comes from a woman in her fifties or sixties with active or convalescent COVID-19. Source material: peripheral blood. CDR3 sequence (DNA): TGTGCCAGCAGCCCGACTAGCGGGGGGGCTTGGGATACGCAGTATTTT. Translated: CASSPTSGGAWDTQYF.